The entry that follows covers one TCR beta chain sequence. The same CDR3 can be traced to other DNA sequences in this sample. This record belongs to a study of shared clonotypes between healthy human individuals. The germline gives CDR1 SGHRS, CDR2 YFSETQ. This CDR3 is built from 12 residues. V lost 5 bases and J 3 bases, leaving 8 bases between the germline ends. This table comes from immunoSEQ multiplex PCR, and its TCRdb copy is limited to in-frame clones, with some not included. There are approximately 1,500,000 clones in the sample; roughly 95% occur only once, and roughly 1.2% lies in the top ten.

The specimen was naive CD4+ T cells sorted from blood. The subset here: CD45RA+ positively selected. The origin of this receptor is a man in his thirties or forties in good health. The chain carries TRBV5-1 and TRBJ1-1, with D maybe TRBD1 (6 bases). CDR3 protein: CASSTGYTEAFF. CDR3 coding DNA: TGCGCCAGCAGTACAGGGTACACTGAAGCTTTCTTT. Looking up the rest from reference TRBV5-1 and TRBJ1-1 gives the full variable domain: KAGVTQTPRYLIKTRGQQVTLSCSPISGHRSVSWYQQTPGQGLQFLFEYFSETQRNKGNFPGRFSGRQFSNSRSEMNVSTLELGDSALYLCASSTGYTEAFFGQGTRLTVV.